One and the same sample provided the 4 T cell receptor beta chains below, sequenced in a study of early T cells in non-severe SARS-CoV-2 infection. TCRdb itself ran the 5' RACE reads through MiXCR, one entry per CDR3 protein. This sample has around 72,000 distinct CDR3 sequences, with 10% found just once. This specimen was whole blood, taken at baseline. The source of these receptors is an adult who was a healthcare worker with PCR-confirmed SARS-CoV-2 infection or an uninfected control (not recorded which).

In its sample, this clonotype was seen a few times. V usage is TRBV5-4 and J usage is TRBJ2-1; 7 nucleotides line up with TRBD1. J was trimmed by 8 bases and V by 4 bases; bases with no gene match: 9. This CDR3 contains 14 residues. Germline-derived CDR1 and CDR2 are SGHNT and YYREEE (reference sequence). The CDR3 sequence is CASSLSDREDEQFF. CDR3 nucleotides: TGTGCCAGCAGCCTATCCGACAGGGAAGATGAGCAGTTCTTC. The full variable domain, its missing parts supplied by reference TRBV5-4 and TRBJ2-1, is ETGVTQSPTHLIKTRGQQVTLRCSSQSGHNTVSWYQQALGQGPQFIFQYYREEENGRGNFPPRFSGLQFPNYSSELNVNALELDDSALYLCASSLSDREDEQFFGPGTRLTVL.

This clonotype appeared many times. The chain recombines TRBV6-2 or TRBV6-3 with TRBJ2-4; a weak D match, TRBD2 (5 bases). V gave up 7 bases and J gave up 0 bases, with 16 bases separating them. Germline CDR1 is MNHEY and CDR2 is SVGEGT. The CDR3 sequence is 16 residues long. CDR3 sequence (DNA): TGTGCCAGCACCACCCCCCTGGAGGAAGCCAAAAACATTCAGTACTTC. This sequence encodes CASTTPLEEAKNIQYF.

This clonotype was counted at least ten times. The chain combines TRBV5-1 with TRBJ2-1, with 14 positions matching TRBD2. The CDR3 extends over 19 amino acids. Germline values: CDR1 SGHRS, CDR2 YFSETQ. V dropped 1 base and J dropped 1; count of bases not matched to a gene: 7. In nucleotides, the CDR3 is TGCGCCAGCAGCTTGTATAGGGGACTAGCGGGGGAGTCCTACAATGAGCAGTTCTTC. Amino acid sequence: CASSLYRGLAGESYNEQFF. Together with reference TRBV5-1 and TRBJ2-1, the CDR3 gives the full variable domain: KAGVTQTPRYLIKTRGQQVTLSCSPISGHRSVSWYQQTPGQGLQFLFEYFSETQRNKGNFPGRFSGRQFSNSRSEMNVSTLELGDSALYLCASSLYRGLAGESYNEQFFGPGTRLTVL.

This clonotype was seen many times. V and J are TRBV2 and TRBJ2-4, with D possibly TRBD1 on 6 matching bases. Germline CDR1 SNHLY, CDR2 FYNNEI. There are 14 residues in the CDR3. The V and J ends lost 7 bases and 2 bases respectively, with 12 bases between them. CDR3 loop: CASMGAGTKNIQYF. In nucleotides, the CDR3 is TGTGCCAGCATGGGGGCAGGGACCAAAAACATTCAGTACTTC.